Detailed here is one T cell receptor (beta chain). Original data processing: Reference gene primer amplification gave estimated nucleated cell counts. The method was immunoSEQ multiplex PCR; TCRdb's version includes in-frame clones alone and lacks a portion of them. The V and J calls and the clone size are those of that table, but D and trimming were determined from the DNA. Among tens of thousands of clones listed, roughly 80% were seen once. This entry is derived from a study of blood T cell repertoires in COVID-19. The wider study: Italy, Spain and the United States were the sources of the convalescent and acute COVID-19 samples. PBMCs, B-cell-depleted T cells, or T cells provided the cDNA or gDNA that made up the material.

The trim removed 4 bases at V and 2 bases at J, leaving 7 bases unmatched. In germline, CDR1 is SGHTA, CDR2 FQGNSA. This CDR3 comprises 15 residues. Seattle enrolled patients during active infection and tracked them longitudinally. The chain is built from TRBV7-2 and TRBJ1-2, with 7 nucleotides matching TRBD1. This sequence originates from a man older than 75 with COVID-19, enrolled during active disease. The sample consisted of peripheral blood. CDR3 nucleotide sequence: TGTGCCAGCAGCTATCGGGGGGGACAGAACTATGGCTACACCTTC. Translated, it gives CASSYRGGQNYGYTF. The full variable domain, in which reference TRBV7-2 and TRBJ1-2 provide the parts outside the CDR3, is GAGVSQSPSNKVTEKGKDVELRCDPISGHTALYWYRQSLGQGLEFLIYFQGNSAPDKSGLPSDRFSAERTGGSVSTLTIQRTQQEDSAVYLCASSYRGGQNYGYTFGSGTRLTVV.